Listed below are T cell receptor beta chains from one sample, sequenced in a study of T cell responses to AZD1222 COVID-19 vaccine. Sequencing was performed with immunoSEQ multiplex PCR; in TCRdb, only in-frame clones are kept and a portion is missing. Among 150,000 or so clones listed, about nine tenths were seen once. Sequenced material: peripheral blood, taken 28 days after the second AZD1222 dose. Receptors were obtained from an adult who received the AZD1222 COVID-19 vaccine. Both conserved end residues are part of each CDR3. Each record gives: V gene, D gene, clone size, J gene, CDR3 protein, CDR3 DNA. D genes are given only for firm matches. Size values are once, few and many counts, or a class for expanded clones, and some rows have none.

V gene: TRBV18; D gene: TRBD2; clone size: .; J gene: TRBJ2-1; CDR3 protein: CASSPPPVRAGGADEQFF; CDR3 DNA: TGTGCCAGCTCACCTCCCCCCGTTAGAGCGGGGGGGGCGGATGAGCAGTTCTTC
V gene: TRBV7-9; D gene: .; clone size: .; J gene: TRBJ1-5; CDR3 protein: CASSLMGVNQPQHF; CDR3 DNA: TGTGCCAGCAGCTTAATGGGGGTCAATCAGCCCCAGCATTTT
V gene: TRBV28; D gene: .; clone size: .; J gene: TRBJ1-3; CDR3 protein: CARSPLSLPTLIGNTIYF; CDR3 DNA: TGTGCCAGAAGCCCACTTTCATTACCGACTTTAATTGGAAACACCATATATTTT
V gene: TRBV6-6; D gene: TRBD2; clone size: once; J gene: TRBJ2-1; CDR3 protein: CASTSGTEGPNEQFF; CDR3 DNA: TGTGCCAGCACTAGCGGCACCGAGGGTCCCAATGAGCAGTTCTTC
V gene: TRBV6-2/TRBV6-3; D gene: .; clone size: .; J gene: TRBJ2-7; CDR3 protein: CASSPQRREDLEQYF; CDR3 DNA: TGTGCCAGCAGTCCCCAGCGCAGGGAGGATCTTGAGCAGTACTTC
V gene: TRBV5-8; D gene: TRBD2; clone size: .; J gene: TRBJ2-1; CDR3 protein: CASSLGLAGGVNEQFF; CDR3 DNA: TGTGCCAGCAGCTTAGGTCTAGCGGGAGGCGTTAATGAGCAGTTCTTC
V gene: TRBV11-2; D gene: TRBD2; clone size: .; J gene: TRBJ2-1; CDR3 protein: CASSPRTPTSGGAGRQFF; CDR3 DNA: TGTGCCAGCAGCCCACGGACACCTACCAGCGGGGGGGCCGGAAGGCAGTTCTTC
V gene: TRBV7-9; D gene: TRBD2; clone size: .; J gene: TRBJ2-7; CDR3 protein: CASSLVILAGGLREQYF; CDR3 DNA: TGTGCCAGCAGCTTAGTCATACTAGCGGGAGGGCTACGAGAGCAGTACTTC
V gene: TRBV7-2; D gene: .; clone size: .; J gene: TRBJ2-3; CDR3 protein: CASSLELPDTQYF; CDR3 DNA: TGTGCCAGCAGCTTAGAACTTCCAGATACGCAGTATTTT
V gene: TRBV5-1; D gene: TRBD1; clone size: .; J gene: TRBJ2-3; CDR3 protein: CASSLASDRRADTQYF; CDR3 DNA: TGCGCCAGCAGCTTGGCCTCGGACAGGCGGGCAGATACGCAGTATTTT
V gene: TRBV24-1; D gene: TRBD1; clone size: .; J gene: TRBJ1-5; CDR3 protein: CATSGAGGKPQHF; CDR3 DNA: TGTGCCACCAGTGGGGCAGGGGGCAAGCCCCAGCATTTT
V gene: TRBV6-5; D gene: TRBD1; clone size: .; J gene: TRBJ1-5; CDR3 protein: CASSYSRTGLMPQHF; CDR3 DNA: TGTGCCAGCAGTTATTCCCGGACAGGTTTGATGCCCCAGCATTTT
V gene: TRBV3-1/TRBV3-2; D gene: .; clone size: .; J gene: TRBJ2-4; CDR3 protein: CASSHQNIQYF; CDR3 DNA: TGTGCCAGCAGCCACCAAAACATTCAGTACTTC
V gene: TRBV6-6; D gene: TRBD1; clone size: .; J gene: TRBJ2-3; CDR3 protein: CASSYGQGSTDTQYF; CDR3 DNA: TGTGCCAGCAGTTACGGACAGGGGAGCACAGATACGCAGTATTTT
V gene: TRBV30; D gene: TRBD2; clone size: .; J gene: TRBJ2-3; CDR3 protein: CAWSRGLAGGDTQYF; CDR3 DNA: TGTGCCTGGAGCAGGGGACTAGCGGGAGGGGATACGCAGTATTTT
V gene: TRBV28; D gene: .; clone size: .; J gene: TRBJ2-2; CDR3 protein: CASRRGVVGAGELFF; CDR3 DNA: TGTGCCAGCAGACGCGGCGTGGTGGGGGCCGGGGAGCTGTTTTTT
V gene: TRBV7-2; D gene: TRBD1; clone size: .; J gene: TRBJ1-6; CDR3 protein: CASSLATGTGESPLHF; CDR3 DNA: TGTGCCAGCAGCTTAGCCACCGGGACAGGGGAATCACCCCTCCACTTT
V gene: TRBV2; D gene: .; clone size: .; J gene: TRBJ1-6; CDR3 protein: CASSEALAAKIPNSPLHF; CDR3 DNA: TGTGCCAGCAGTGAAGCGTTGGCAGCCAAAATCCCTAATTCACCCCTCCACTTT
V gene: TRBV12-3/TRBV12-4; D gene: .; clone size: .; J gene: TRBJ1-5; CDR3 protein: CASGPTRDQPQHF; CDR3 DNA: TGTGCCTCGGGCCCTACTCGGGATCAGCCCCAGCATTTT
V gene: TRBV28; D gene: .; clone size: .; J gene: TRBJ1-2; CDR3 protein: CAAQDYGYTF; CDR3 DNA: TGTGCCGCACAGGACTATGGCTACACCTTC
V gene: TRBV28; D gene: .; clone size: .; J gene: TRBJ1-5; CDR3 protein: CASRSEGRERNQPQHF; CDR3 DNA: TGTGCCAGCAGGTCGGAAGGCAGGGAACGCAATCAGCCCCAGCATTTT
V gene: TRBV5-1; D gene: TRBD1; clone size: .; J gene: TRBJ2-3; CDR3 protein: CASSQQGVRTDTQYF; CDR3 DNA: TGCGCCAGCAGTCAACAGGGGGTTCGCACAGATACGCAGTATTTT
V gene: TRBV6-2/TRBV6-3; D gene: .; clone size: .; J gene: TRBJ2-3; CDR3 protein: CASSPSESPRTDTQYF; CDR3 DNA: TGTGCCAGCAGCCCATCCGAGTCTCCACGCACAGATACGCAGTATTTT
V gene: TRBV11-3; D gene: TRBD1; clone size: .; J gene: TRBJ2-1; CDR3 protein: CASSKGQGPNEQFF; CDR3 DNA: TGTGCCAGCAGTAAGGGACAGGGACCCAATGAGCAGTTCTTC
V gene: TRBV7-7; D gene: TRBD2; clone size: .; J gene: TRBJ2-1; CDR3 protein: CASSLGTSGYNEQFF; CDR3 DNA: TGTGCCAGCAGCTTAGGAACTAGCGGTTACAATGAGCAGTTCTTC
V gene: TRBV7-2; D gene: TRBD2; clone size: .; J gene: TRBJ2-1; CDR3 protein: CASGLAGEQFF; CDR3 DNA: TGTGCCAGCGGACTAGCGGGGGAGCAGTTCTTC
V gene: TRBV5-4; D gene: .; clone size: .; J gene: TRBJ1-3; CDR3 protein: CASSVDGISGNTIYF; CDR3 DNA: TGTGCCAGCAGCGTTGACGGCATCTCTGGAAACACCATATATTTT
V gene: TRBV28; D gene: .; clone size: .; J gene: TRBJ1-2; CDR3 protein: CASNRDGPFYGYTF; CDR3 DNA: TGTGCCAGTAACAGGGACGGCCCCTTCTATGGCTACACCTTC
V gene: TRBV7-2; D gene: .; clone size: .; J gene: TRBJ1-3; CDR3 protein: CASSLAPEIRTTIYF; CDR3 DNA: TGTGCCAGCAGCTTAGCCCCAGAGATTAGGACCACCATATATTTT
V gene: TRBV10-3; D gene: .; clone size: .; J gene: TRBJ1-3; CDR3 protein: CAISGPQDGRSGNTIYF; CDR3 DNA: TGTGCCATCAGTGGCCCCCAGGACGGCCGCTCTGGAAACACCATATATTTT
V gene: TRBV5-4; D gene: TRBD1; clone size: .; J gene: TRBJ2-2; CDR3 protein: CASSELQGAGTGELFF; CDR3 DNA: TGTGCCAGCAGCGAACTACAGGGGGCAGGGACCGGGGAGCTGTTTTTT
V gene: TRBV3-1/TRBV3-2; D gene: .; clone size: .; J gene: TRBJ2-1; CDR3 protein: CASSLGVIEEQFF; CDR3 DNA: TGTGCCAGCAGCCTCGGAGTTATAGAGGAGCAGTTCTTC
V gene: TRBV3-1/TRBV3-2; D gene: .; clone size: .; J gene: TRBJ1-2; CDR3 protein: CASSQTDYGYTF; CDR3 DNA: TGTGCCAGCAGCCAGACAGACTATGGCTACACCTTC
V gene: TRBV29-1; D gene: .; clone size: .; J gene: TRBJ1-5; CDR3 protein: CSVGGNQPQHF; CDR3 DNA: TGCAGCGTTGGGGGTAATCAGCCCCAGCATTTT
V gene: TRBV5-4; D gene: .; clone size: .; J gene: TRBJ1-6; CDR3 protein: CASSTKGGNSPLHF; CDR3 DNA: TGTGCCAGCAGCACCAAGGGGGGGAATTCACCCCTCCACTTT